Each of the 23 T cell receptor beta chains below was sequenced from the same sample in a study of T cell repertoires in cytomegalovirus infection. TCRdb reprocessed the reads with MiXCR, giving one entry per CDR3 protein. This repertoire shows more than 150,000 distinct CDR3 sequences, approximately 20% found once; its top ten account for 2.9%. The sequenced material came from PBMCs. These receptors were obtained from a human donor in good health (CMV status not recorded). Some clones in this sample may be carry-over from other donors' samples.

This clonotype was seen ten or more times. This chain connects TRBV7-2 to TRBJ2-7, with D tentatively TRBD1 (6 bases). The CDR3 length is 14 residues. Germline CDR1 and CDR2: SGHTA and FQGNSA. Trimming removed 3 bases at V and 2 bases at J, with 11 bases between. DNA for the CDR3: TGTGCCAGCAGCTTCGGCAGGGGAGCCTACGAGCAGTACTTC. Its translation: CASSFGRGAYEQYF. Drawing the rest from reference TRBV7-2 and TRBJ2-7, the complete variable domain is GAGVSQSPSNKVTEKGKDVELRCDPISGHTALYWYRQSLGQGLEFLIYFQGNSAPDKSGLPSDRFSAERTGGSVSTLTIQRTQQEDSAVYLCASSFGRGAYEQYFGPGTRLTVT.

This clonotype occurred many times. The J gene is TRBJ1-3, the V gene TRBV7-9; D uncertain. V was pared by 0 bases and J by 3 bases, with 12 bases between. The CDR3 consists of 16 residues. Germline V gives CDR1 SEHNR, CDR2 FQNEAQ (reference sequence). The CDR3 region has the DNA TGTGCCAGCAGCTTAGCGCAAGATGTCTTTGGAAACACCATATATTTT. Its translation is CASSLAQDVFGNTIYF. The full variable domain, completed using reference TRBV7-9 and TRBJ1-3, is DTGVSQNPRHKITKRGQNVTFRCDPISEHNRLYWYRQTLGQGPEFLTYFQNEAQLEKSRLLSDRFSAERPKGSFSTLEIQRTEQGDSAMYLCASSLAQDVFGNTIYFGEGSWLTVV.

The table lists this clonotype with a few counts. The rearrangement links TRBV5-1 to TRBJ2-7; weak D call: TRBD1 (5 bases). Looked up from germline, CDR1 is SGHRS and CDR2 is YFSETQ. V lost 0 bases to trimming and J lost 6 bases, with 10 bases between them. CDR3 size: 13 residues. DNA for the CDR3: TGCGCCAGCAGCTTGGAACCCAGGGCCGAGCAGTACTTC. Translation: CASSLEPRAEQYF.

The chain is built from TRBV5-5 and TRBJ1-5; D possibly corresponds to TRBD1 (5 bases). The V end was cut by 3 bases, the J end by 11 bases, with 27 bases between. CDR3 size: 17 residues. Per germline, CDR1 SGHKS and CDR2 YYEKEE (reference sequence). The chain's CDR3 is CASSSPPPQGFGRSQHF. DNA of the CDR3: TGTGCCAGCAGCTCCCCCCCCCCCCAGGGTTTCGGGAGGTCCCAGCATTTT.

This chain joins TRBV3-1 and TRBJ2-3; 8 positions agree with TRBD2. The CDR3 has 14 residues. J was trimmed by 5 bases and V by 2 bases; bases with no gene match: 3. CDR1 LGHDT and CDR2 YNNKEL come from the germline V gene (reference sequence). CDR3 region: CASSQRSGGDTQYF. The CDR3 DNA follows: TGTGCCAGCAGCCAAAGAAGCGGGGGAGATACGCAGTATTTT.

This chain uses TRBV30 with TRBJ2-2; the D is unclear. This CDR3 has 11 amino acids. Germline V gene sequence: CDR1 GTSNPN, CDR2 SVGIG (reference sequence). Trimming pared 3 bases from V and 6 bases from J, leaving 5 bases between. The CDR3 DNA follows: TGTGCCTGGAGCGATGCCGGGGAGCTGTTTTTT. Protein product: CAWSDAGELFF.

Turning to this clonotype: Because the CDR3 is missing its conserved closing phenylalanine or tryptophan, this is likely a read error. No DNA is shown, since the ends of the CDR3 on it are uncertain; the CDR3 is the one TCRdb lists. V gene TRBV12-3 or TRBV12-4 combines with J gene TRBJ1-1; the DNA was not used to check the table's D call, TRBD1. The CDR3 comprises 13 residues, both ends counted. CDR3 in amino acids: CASSLGRGLPLDL.

This chain connects TRBV25-1 to TRBJ2-2; possible D gene TRBD2, 7 bases. The CDR3 is 15 amino acids. V lost 5 bases and J lost 6, with 16 bases in between. Germline CDR1 MGHDK, CDR2 SYGVNS. In DNA, the CDR3 is TGTGCCAGCAGTTCGAAGGGGGGGATTCCCGGGGAGCTGTTTTTT. It translates to CASSSKGGIPGELFF.

This clonotype was seen a few times. The chain has TRBV5-1 and TRBJ2-1; no firm D call. The germline V and J ends were trimmed by 2 bases and 2 bases, with 5 bases remaining between them. The germline V gene encodes CDR1 SGHRS and CDR2 YFSETQ. The CDR3 runs to 13 residues. The DNA for the CDR3 is TGCGCCAGCAGCTTCATAGCCTACAATGAGCAGTTCTTC. Translated, it gives CASSFIAYNEQFF.

The V gene is TRBV11-2, the J gene TRBJ2-7; 14 bases line up with TRBD2. Germline V gene data show CDR1 as SGHAT and CDR2 as FQNNGV. V was clipped by 8 bases and J by 4 bases; unmatched bases: 7. The CDR3 is 15 amino acids. The CDR3 DNA sequence: TGTGCCAGCTTGCCGGGACTAGCGGGAGATTACGAGCAGTACTTC. Its translation: CASLPGLAGDYEQYF.

This clonotype was seen many times. V and J are TRBV7-2 and TRBJ2-7; 7 nucleotides align to TRBD2. In germline, CDR1 is SGHTA, CDR2 FQGNSA. V trimming: 5 bases; J trimming: 4 bases; junction bases outside the gene matches: 11. The CDR3 spans 15 residues. This CDR3 reads CASSLEGGPVYEQYF. DNA for the CDR3: TGTGCCAGCAGCCTCGAGGGAGGGCCGGTATACGAGCAGTACTTC.

The V call is TRBV11-2, the J call TRBJ1-2, with unresolved D. V lost 3 bases, J lost 8 bases, and 10 bases lay in between. The V gene's germline CDR1 is SGHAT and CDR2 FQNNGV. This CDR3 comprises 12 residues. The CDR3 region is CASSFDPRGYTF. DNA of the CDR3: TGTGCCAGCAGCTTTGATCCCAGAGGCTACACCTTC.

This clonotype has just a few counts. V gene TRBV7-9 combines with J gene TRBJ1-1; D remains ambiguous. The germline CDR1 and CDR2 sequences are SEHNR and FQNEAQ (reference sequence). This CDR3 is built from 13 residues. V shed 4 bases and J shed 1 base, with 7 bases lying between them. DNA for the CDR3: TGTGCCAGCAGCTGGGAGGGGAACACTGAAGCTTTCTTT. Residues: CASSWEGNTEAFF.

This chain joins TRBV28 and TRBJ2-5, with D possibly matching TRBD1 (5 bases). The CDR3 has 12 residues. The V gene lost 8 bases and the J gene lost 2 bases, with 9 bases spanning the gap. The germline V gene has CDR1 MDHEN and CDR2 SYDVKM. The CDR3 is CASGAVQETQYF. The CDR3 nucleotides read TGTGCCAGCGGGGCTGTGCAAGAGACCCAGTACTTC.

This rearrangement joins TRBV20-1 to TRBJ1-6; D remains ambiguous. V gave up 0 bases and J gave up 9 bases, with 9 bases separating them. There are 13 residues in the CDR3. Germline CDR1 and CDR2: DFQATT and SNEGSKA (reference sequence). This chain's CDR3 is CSARDLVGSPLHF. The CDR3 bases are TGCAGTGCTAGAGATCTCGTGGGTTCACCCCTCCACTTT.

This clonotype has at least ten counts. This rearrangement joins TRBV7-3 to TRBJ1-2; no clear D. V shed 6 bases and J shed 2 bases, with 13 bases lying between them. Germline CDR1 is SGHTA and CDR2 is FQGTGA. CDR3 size: 14 residues. The CDR3, as DNA: TGTGCCAGCAGTACGTCAGGAGGAAACTATGGCTACACCTTC. Its protein is CASSTSGGNYGYTF.

This chain uses TRBV12-3 or TRBV12-4 with TRBJ1-1, with TRBD1 matching over 8 bases. The CDR3 covers 14 residues. J lost 7 bases, V lost 1 base, and 5 bases had no gene match. This CDR3 reads CASSLGLQGDEAFF. CDR3 in DNA: TGTGCCAGCAGTTTAGGGCTACAGGGGGATGAAGCTTTCTTT.

Ten or more counts support this clonotype. This chain uses TRBV7-3 with TRBJ1-2, with TRBD1 matching over 9 bases. J gave up 7 bases and V 10 bases, and 10 bases lay outside the gene matches. The CDR3 loop spans 13 amino acids. Looked up from germline, CDR1 is SGHTA and CDR2 is FQGTGA. Here the CDR3 reads CATGDRASGGYTF. The DNA for the CDR3 is TGTGCCACTGGGGACAGGGCCAGTGGTGGCTACACCTTC.

Comment on this clonotype: Just one base apart from a much larger clone, this may be a read error. The chain is built from TRBV12-3 or TRBV12-4 and TRBJ2-2; D is unclear. The CDR3 has 14 amino acids. Trimming left V 2 bases short and J 3 bases short, with 7 bases between. Written as DNA, the CDR3 is TGTGCCAGCAGTTTACGATATGACACCGGGGAGCTGTTTTTT. Translation gives CASSLRYDTGELFF.

This clonotype was counted only a few times. The chain uses TRBV5-1 and TRBJ1-2; D remains unclear. V was clipped by 0 bases and J by 4 bases, with 13 bases between them. The CDR3 has 15 residues. Germline V gene data show CDR1 as SGHRS and CDR2 as YFSETQ. CDR3 protein: CASSLDPQMSYGYTF. In DNA, the CDR3 is TGCGCCAGCAGCTTGGATCCGCAAATGTCCTATGGCTACACCTTC. Combining the CDR3 with reference TRBV5-1 and TRBJ1-2 gives the whole variable domain KAGVTQTPRYLIKTRGQQVTLSCSPISGHRSVSWYQQTPGQGLQFLFEYFSETQRNKGNFPGRFSGRQFSNSRSEMNVSTLELGDSALYLCASSLDPQMSYGYTFGSGTRLTVV.

The sample holds many counts of this clonotype. The chain couples TRBV7-2 to TRBJ2-5, with D tentatively TRBD2 (6 bases). The CDR3 totals 15 residues. V was pared by 4 bases and J by 5 bases, with 17 bases between. Germline CDR1 and CDR2: SGHTA and FQGNSA. DNA of the CDR3: TGTGCCAGCAGCTCCTCAGGAGGGTCGCGGGAGACCCAGTACTTC. This translates into CASSSSGGSRETQYF.

V is TRBV27 and J is TRBJ2-7; weak D call: TRBD2 (6 bases). Germline V gene data show CDR1 as MNHEY and CDR2 as SMNVEV (reference sequence). CDR3 length: 14 amino acids. V was trimmed by 4 bases and J by 5 bases, leaving 15 bases between them. DNA of the CDR3: TGTGCCAGCAGTTCCGGGGGACTGGGACACGAGCAGTACTTC. Its protein product is CASSSGGLGHEQYF.

This clonotype was observed many times. The chain combines TRBV7-2 with TRBJ2-1; possibly TRBD1 for D (6 bases). CDR3 length equals 12 residues. Germline CDR1 SGHTA, CDR2 FQGNSA. Between the trimmed V and J ends, which lost 6 bases and 12 bases, there was a span of 15 bases. CDR3 in DNA: TGTGCCAGCAGTTGGACCCAGGGGCGGCAGTTCTTC. Its translation is CASSWTQGRQFF.